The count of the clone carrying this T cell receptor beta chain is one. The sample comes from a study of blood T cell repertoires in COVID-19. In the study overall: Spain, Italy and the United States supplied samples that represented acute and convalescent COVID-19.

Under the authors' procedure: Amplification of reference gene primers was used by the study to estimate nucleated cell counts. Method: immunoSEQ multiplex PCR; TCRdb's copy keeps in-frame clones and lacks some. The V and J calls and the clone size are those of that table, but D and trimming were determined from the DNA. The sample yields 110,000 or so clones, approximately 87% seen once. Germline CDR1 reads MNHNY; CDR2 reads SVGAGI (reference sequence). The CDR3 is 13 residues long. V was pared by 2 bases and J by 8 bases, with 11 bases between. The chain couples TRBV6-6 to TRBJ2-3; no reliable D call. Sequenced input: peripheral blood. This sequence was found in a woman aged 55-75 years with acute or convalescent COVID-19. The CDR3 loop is CASSYGKRGTQYF. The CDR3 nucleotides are TGTGCCAGCAGTTACGGTAAAAGAGGTACGCAGTATTTT.